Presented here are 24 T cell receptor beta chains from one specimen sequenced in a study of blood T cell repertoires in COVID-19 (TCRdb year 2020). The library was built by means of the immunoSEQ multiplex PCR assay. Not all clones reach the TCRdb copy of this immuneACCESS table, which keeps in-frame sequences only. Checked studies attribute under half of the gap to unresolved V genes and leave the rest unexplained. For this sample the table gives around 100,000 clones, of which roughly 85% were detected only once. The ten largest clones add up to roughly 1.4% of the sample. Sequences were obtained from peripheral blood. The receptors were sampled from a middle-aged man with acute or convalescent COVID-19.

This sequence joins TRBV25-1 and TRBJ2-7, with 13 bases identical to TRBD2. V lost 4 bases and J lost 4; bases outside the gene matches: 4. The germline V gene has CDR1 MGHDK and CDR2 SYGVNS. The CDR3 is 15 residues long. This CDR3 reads CASSGPGLAGYEQYF. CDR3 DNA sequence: TGTGCCAGCAGTGGGCCGGGACTAGCGGGATACGAGCAGTACTTC.

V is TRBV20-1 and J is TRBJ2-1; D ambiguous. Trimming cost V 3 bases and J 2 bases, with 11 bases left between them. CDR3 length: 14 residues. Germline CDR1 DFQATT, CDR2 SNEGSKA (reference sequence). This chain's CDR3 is CSASDHLTYNEQFF. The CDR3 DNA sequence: TGCAGTGCTAGTGACCACCTAACCTACAATGAGCAGTTCTTC.

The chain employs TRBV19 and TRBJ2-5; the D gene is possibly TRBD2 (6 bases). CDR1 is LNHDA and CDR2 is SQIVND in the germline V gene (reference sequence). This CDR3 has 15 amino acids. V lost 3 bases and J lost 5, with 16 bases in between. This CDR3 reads CASSMITGDSETQYF. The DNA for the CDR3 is TGTGCCAGTAGTATGATTACGGGAGATTCCGAGACCCAGTACTTC.

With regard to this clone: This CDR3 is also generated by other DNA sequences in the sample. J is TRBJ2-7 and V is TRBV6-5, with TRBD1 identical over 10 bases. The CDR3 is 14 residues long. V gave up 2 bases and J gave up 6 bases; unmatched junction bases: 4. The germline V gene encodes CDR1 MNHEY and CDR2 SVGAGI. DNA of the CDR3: TGTGCCAGCAGTTACACGGGACAGGGGAGCGAGCAGTACTTC. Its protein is CASSYTGQGSEQYF.

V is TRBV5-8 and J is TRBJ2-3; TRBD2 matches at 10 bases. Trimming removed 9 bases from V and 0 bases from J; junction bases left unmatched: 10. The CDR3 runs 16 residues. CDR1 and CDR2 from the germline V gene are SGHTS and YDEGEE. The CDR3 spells CANGASGRTSTDTQYF. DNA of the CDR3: TGTGCCAATGGGGCTAGCGGGAGAACTAGCACAGATACGCAGTATTTT.

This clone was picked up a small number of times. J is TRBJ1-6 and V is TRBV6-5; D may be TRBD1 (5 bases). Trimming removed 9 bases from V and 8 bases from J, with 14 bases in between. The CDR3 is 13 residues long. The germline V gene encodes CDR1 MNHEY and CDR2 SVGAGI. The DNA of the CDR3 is TGTGCCAGTGGGGCCACCCCGGATTCACCCCTCCACTTT. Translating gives CASGATPDSPLHF.

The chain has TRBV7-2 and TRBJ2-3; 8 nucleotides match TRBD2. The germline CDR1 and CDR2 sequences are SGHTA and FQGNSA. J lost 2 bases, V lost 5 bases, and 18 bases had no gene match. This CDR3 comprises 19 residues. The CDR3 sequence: CASSHHRGWLAGSTDTQYF. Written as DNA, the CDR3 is TGTGCCAGCAGCCACCATAGGGGCTGGCTAGCGGGCTCCACAGATACGCAGTATTTT.

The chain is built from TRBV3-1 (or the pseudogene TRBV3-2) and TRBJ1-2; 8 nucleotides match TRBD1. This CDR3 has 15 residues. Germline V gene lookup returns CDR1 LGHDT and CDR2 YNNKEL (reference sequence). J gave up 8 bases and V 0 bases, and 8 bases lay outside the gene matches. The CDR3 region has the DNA TGTGCCAGCAGCCAAGATGAATGGACAGGGCGAGGCTACACCTTC. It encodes CASSQDEWTGRGYTF.

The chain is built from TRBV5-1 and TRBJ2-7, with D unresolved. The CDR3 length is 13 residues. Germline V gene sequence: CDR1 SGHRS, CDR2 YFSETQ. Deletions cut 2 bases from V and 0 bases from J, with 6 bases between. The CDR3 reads CASSFGSSYEQYF. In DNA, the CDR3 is TGCGCCAGCAGCTTTGGCAGCTCCTACGAGCAGTACTTC.

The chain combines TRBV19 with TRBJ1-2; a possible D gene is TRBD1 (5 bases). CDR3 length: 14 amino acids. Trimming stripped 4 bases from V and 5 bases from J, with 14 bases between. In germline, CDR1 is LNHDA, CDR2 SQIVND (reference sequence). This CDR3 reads CASSTPQGLYGYTF. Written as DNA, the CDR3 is TGTGCCAGTAGTACCCCCCAGGGTCTGTATGGCTACACCTTC.

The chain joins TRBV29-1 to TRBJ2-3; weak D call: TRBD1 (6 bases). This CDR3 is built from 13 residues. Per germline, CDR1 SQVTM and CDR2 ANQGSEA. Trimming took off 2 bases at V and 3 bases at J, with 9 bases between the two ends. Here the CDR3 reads CSVEQGRTDTQYF. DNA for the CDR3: TGCAGCGTTGAACAGGGGCGAACAGATACGCAGTATTTT.

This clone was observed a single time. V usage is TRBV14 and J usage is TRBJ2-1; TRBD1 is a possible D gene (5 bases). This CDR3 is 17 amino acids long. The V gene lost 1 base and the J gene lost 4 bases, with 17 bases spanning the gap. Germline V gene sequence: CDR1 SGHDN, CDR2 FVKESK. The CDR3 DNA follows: TGTGCCAGCAGCCAAGTTTTAGGGGCGCGGAGATACAATGAGCAGTTCTTC. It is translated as CASSQVLGARRYNEQFF.

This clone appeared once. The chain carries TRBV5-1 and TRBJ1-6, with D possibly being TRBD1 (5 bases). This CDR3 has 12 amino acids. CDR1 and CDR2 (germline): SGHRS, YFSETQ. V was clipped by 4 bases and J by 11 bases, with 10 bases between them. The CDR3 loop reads CASSQGGTPLHF. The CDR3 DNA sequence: TGCGCCAGCAGCCAGGGAGGGACACCCCTCCACTTT.

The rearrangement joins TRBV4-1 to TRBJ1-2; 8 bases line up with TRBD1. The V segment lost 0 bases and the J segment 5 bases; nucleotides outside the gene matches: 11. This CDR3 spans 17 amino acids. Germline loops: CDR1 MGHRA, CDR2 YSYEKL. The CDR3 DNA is TGCGCCAGCAGCCAAGATCTCGTGAGACAGGGGATTTATGGCTACACCTTC. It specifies CASSQDLVRQGIYGYTF.

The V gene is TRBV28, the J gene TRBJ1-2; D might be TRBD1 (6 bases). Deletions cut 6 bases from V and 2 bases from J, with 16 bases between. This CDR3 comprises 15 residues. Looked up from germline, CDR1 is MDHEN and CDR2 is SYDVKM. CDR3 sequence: CASSTLSTGNYGYTF. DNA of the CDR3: TGTGCCAGCAGCACCCTATCTACAGGGAACTATGGCTACACCTTC.

This chain's CDR3 is CSVVIQGLDGYTF. In DNA, the CDR3 is TGCAGCGTTGTAATACAGGGTCTGGACGGCTACACCTTC. This chain uses TRBV29-1 with TRBJ1-2, with D perhaps matching TRBD1 (6 bases). The CDR3 totals 13 residues. Trimming pared 4 bases from V and 8 bases from J, leaving 17 bases between. CDR1 and CDR2 (germline): SQVTM, ANQGSEA.

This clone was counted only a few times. The DNA of the CDR3 is TGTGCCTGGAGTAACCCCTCGGACAGGGAGGGAAACACCATATATTTT. This codes for CAWSNPSDREGNTIYF. V gene TRBV30 combines with J gene TRBJ1-3; 8 bases line up with TRBD1. Trimming at V came to 2 bases and at J to 4 bases, leaving 10 bases not matched to a gene. CDR1 GTSNPN and CDR2 SVGIG come from the germline V gene (reference sequence). The CDR3 consists of 16 residues.

The CDR3 nucleotides read TGCGCCAGCAGTGAGCAAAGGGGGCCGACCTACAATGAGCAGTTCTTC. Encoded protein: CASSEQRGPTYNEQFF. The chain joins TRBV10-1 to TRBJ2-1, with TRBD1 identical over 7 bases. Trimming at V came to 2 bases and at J to 2 bases, leaving 6 bases not matched to a gene. CDR1 and CDR2 from the germline V gene are WNHNN and SYGVQD (reference sequence). The CDR3 extends over 16 amino acids.

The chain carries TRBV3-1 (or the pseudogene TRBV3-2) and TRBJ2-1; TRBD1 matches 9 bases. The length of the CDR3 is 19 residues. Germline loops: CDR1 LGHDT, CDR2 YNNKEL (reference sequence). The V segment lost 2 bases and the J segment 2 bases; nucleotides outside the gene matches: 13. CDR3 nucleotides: TGTGCCAGCAGCCAAAGACCACTTCCCGGGACAGGGACCTACAATGAGCAGTTCTTC. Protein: CASSQRPLPGTGTYNEQFF.

The CDR3 nucleotides are TGCAGCGTTCCCAAACCACTAATACAAAGTCGGGCCAACGTCCTGACTTTC. It specifies CSVPKPLIQSRANVLTF. This chain joins TRBV29-1 and TRBJ2-6; D gene uncertain. Trimming removed 5 bases from V and 5 bases from J, with 22 bases in between. The CDR3 sequence is 17 residues long. Per the germline V gene, CDR1 is SQVTM and CDR2 is ANQGSEA.

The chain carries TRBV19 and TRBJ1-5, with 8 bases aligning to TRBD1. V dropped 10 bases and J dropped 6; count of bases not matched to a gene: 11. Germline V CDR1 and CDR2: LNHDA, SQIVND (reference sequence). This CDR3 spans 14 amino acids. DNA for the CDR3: TGTGCCACTCAAGATCCAGGGGGCTCTCAGCCCCAGCATTTT. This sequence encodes CATQDPGGSQPQHF.

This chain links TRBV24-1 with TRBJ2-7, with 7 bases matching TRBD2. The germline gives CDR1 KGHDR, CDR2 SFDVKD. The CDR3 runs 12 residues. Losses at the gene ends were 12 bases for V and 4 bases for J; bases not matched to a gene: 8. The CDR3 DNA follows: TGTGCCGAGGGAGGGGCCGTTTACGAGCAGTACTTC. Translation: CAEGGAVYEQYF.

CDR3 region: CASSLGGQGRETQYF. In DNA form, the CDR3 reads TGCGCCAGCAGCTTGGGGGGACAGGGTCGAGAGACCCAGTACTTC. The chain joins TRBV5-1 to TRBJ2-5; 9 bases match TRBD1. The length of the CDR3 is 15 residues. Trimming removed 0 bases from V and 4 bases from J; junction bases left unmatched: 4. Germline V gene lookup returns CDR1 SGHRS and CDR2 YFSETQ.

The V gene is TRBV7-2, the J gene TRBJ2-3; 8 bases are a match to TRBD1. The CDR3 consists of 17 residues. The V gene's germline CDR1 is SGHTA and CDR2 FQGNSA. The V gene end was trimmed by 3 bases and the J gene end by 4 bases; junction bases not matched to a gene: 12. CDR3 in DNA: TGTGCCAGCAGCTTCCAACGACAGGGGACTGGGGCAGATACGCAGTATTTT. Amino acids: CASSFQRQGTGADTQYF.